This T cell receptor (beta chain) was profiled in a study of stem cell transplantation in POMP-related autoinflammatory disease (dated by TCRdb to about 2021). A note on the overall study: The study hypothesis was that defective thymoproteasomes impair MHC class I-dependent CD8+ T-cell differentiation and positive selection, which skews the TRB repertoire. Prior to transplant, the patients had CD4+ naive T-cell skewing, low CD8+ T-cell proportions, and decreased T-cell cytokine secretion. After transplant, DNA chimerism analysis showed 100% donor engraftment of neutrophils and platelets through one year. The effect of POMP deficiency on T-cell receptor beta repertoire diversity and CDR3 characteristics was assessed using high-throughput TRB sequencing.

The library was prepared using the immunoSEQ multiplex PCR assay. In the source study's methods: Shannon entropy, which accounts for clonal size distribution, was used to quantify repertoire diversity. The Gini-Simpson index (Simpson_1-D) was used to measure inequality in clonotype distribution. The table was pulled from immuneACCESS by TCRdb, which kept in-frame rearrangements only. Such tables lose some clones; where checked, under half of the loss comes from unresolved V genes, and the rest has no known cause. The D gene and trimming were derived from the DNA, and the V and J assignments and clone size from that table. In all, the sample holds some 70,000 clones, and around 90% of those were seen once. Of the sample, around 0.72% falls within the top ten clones. Study-wide conclusions, independent of this receptor: The trend toward lower diversity and increased clonality in PRAID patients was statistically significant only for regulatory T cells. Across all analyzed T-cell subsets, PRAID patients tended toward lower TRB diversity and higher clonality. The number of unique TRB V-J gene pairings was restricted in PRAID patients.

On this clone: It lacks a known antigen. The sample holds no much larger clone one base away, and base qualities are not on file.

According to the study, the label for this sample's time point signals: after hematopoietic stem cell transplant. PRAID featured prominent immunodeficiency alongside autoinflammation. Before TRB sequencing, T-cell subsets (conventional T cells, CD8+ T cells, regulatory T cells, T follicular helper cells) were sorted. This receptor was identified in a human patient with POMP-related autoinflammation and immune dysregulation (PRAID). It is possible that, after a transplant, some T cells come from the graft donor. This specimen was CD4+ T cells from PBMCs, taken after stem cell transplantation.

The CDR3 region reads CSVRTPANNEQFF. DNA sequence: TGCAGCGTTCGTACCCCAGCGAACAATGAGCAGTTCTTC. Recombination connected TRBV29-1 to TRBJ2-1; the D gene assignment is ambiguous. From the germline V gene, CDR1 is SQVTM and CDR2 is ANQGSEA. Counted from cysteine to phenylalanine, this CDR3 has 13 amino acids. The entry retains the CDR3 DNA only, 39 bases that are in frame from base 1. V and J are truncated by 5 bases and 5 bases respectively, leaving an intervening sequence of 13 bases.